This T cell receptor (beta chain) emerged from a study of T cells in Graves' hyperthyroidism and ophthalmopathy. Overall study: Peripheral blood specimens were obtained at initial diagnosis, prior to any treatment.

Findings of the study overall: A model built on 13 V-J features separated ophthalmopathy from stable hyperthyroidism.

Stability of Graves' hyperthyroidism was defined as absent ophthalmopathy progression within 18 months. As for this clonotype: The antigen is unknown.

Researchers took RNA transcripts and amplified the TCR beta CDR3 regions from them. Carried out on the TCR CDR3, a first-round RT-PCR used the HTBI primer set. TCRdb reanalysed the multiplex PCR reads using MiXCR and keeps one entry per CDR3 protein. The data hold 300,000 to 350,000 distinct CDR3 sequences, with 18% observed a single time. The clonotype was recovered from a woman in her forties or fifties with Graves' hyperthyroidism. Sequencing used blood.

For the CDR3, the DNA is TGTGCCAGCAGCTCCCCCGGGCACACAGATACGCAGTATTTT. Amino acid sequence: CASSSPGHTDTQYF. V is TRBV11-2 and J is TRBJ2-3; unclear D gene. This CDR3 comprises 14 residues. V lost 4 bases, J lost 2 bases, and 10 bases lay in between. Per germline, CDR1 SGHAT and CDR2 FQNNGV.